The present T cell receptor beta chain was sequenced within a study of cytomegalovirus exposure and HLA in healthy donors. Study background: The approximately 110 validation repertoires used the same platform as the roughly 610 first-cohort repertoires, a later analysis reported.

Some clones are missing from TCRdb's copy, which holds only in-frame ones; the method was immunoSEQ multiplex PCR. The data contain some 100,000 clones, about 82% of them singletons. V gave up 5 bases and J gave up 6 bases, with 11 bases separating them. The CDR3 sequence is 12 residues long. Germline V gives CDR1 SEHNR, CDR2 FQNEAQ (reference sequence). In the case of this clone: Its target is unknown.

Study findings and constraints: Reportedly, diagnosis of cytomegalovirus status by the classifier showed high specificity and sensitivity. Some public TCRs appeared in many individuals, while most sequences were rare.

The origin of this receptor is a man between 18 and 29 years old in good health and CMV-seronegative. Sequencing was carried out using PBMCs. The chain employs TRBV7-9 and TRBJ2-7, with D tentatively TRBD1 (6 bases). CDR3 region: CASSRKDSEQYF. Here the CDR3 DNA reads TGTGCCAGCAGCCGCAAGGACAGCGAGCAGTACTTC.